The 17 T cell receptor beta chains below were found in one sample sequenced in a study of shared clonotypes between healthy human individuals. The repertoire was sequenced with immunoSEQ multiplex PCR; TCRdb's copy has only in-frame clones and lacks some. Here the sample spans roughly 490,000 clones, 76% being singletons. Sequenced material: PBMCs. Receptors were obtained from a woman aged 40-49 years in good health. Some clones in this sample may be carry-over from other donors' samples.

This clone was detected only once. The chain carries TRBV7-9 and TRBJ1-1; D is undetermined. CDR3 length: 15 residues. Trimming took 5 bases from V and 0 from J, leaving 13 bases between them. Germline CDR1 SEHNR, CDR2 FQNEAQ (reference sequence). In nucleotides, the CDR3 is TGTGCCAGCAGCCCCCGTGGAGATCTGAACACTGAAGCTTTCTTT. Encoded protein: CASSPRGDLNTEAFF. Combining the CDR3 with reference TRBV7-9 and TRBJ1-1 gives the whole variable domain DTGVSQNPRHKITKRGQNVTFRCDPISEHNRLYWYRQTLGQGPEFLTYFQNEAQLEKSRLLSDRFSAERPKGSFSTLEIQRTEQGDSAMYLCASSPRGDLNTEAFFGQGTRLTVV.

The CDR3 here is CASSLSNPSFSGGANVLTF. The CDR3 DNA reads TGTGCCAGCAGTTTATCCAACCCCTCATTCAGCGGTGGGGCCAACGTCCTGACTTTC. This chain joins TRBV28 and TRBJ2-6, with D tentatively TRBD2 (5 bases). CDR1 is MDHEN and CDR2 is SYDVKM in the germline V gene. CDR3 length equals 19 residues. V was cut by 1 base and J by 3 bases, with 19 bases left in between. The complete variable domain, with remaining parts taken from reference TRBV28 and TRBJ2-6, reads DVKVTQSSRYLVKRTGEKVFLECVQDMDHENMFWYRQDPGLGLRLIYFSYDVKMKEKGDIPEGYSVSREKKERFSLILESASTNQTSMYLCASSLSNPSFSGGANVLTFGAGSRLTVL.

About this clone: The sample carries other DNA sequences with the same CDR3. V and J are TRBV7-2 and TRBJ2-7; 10 bases fit TRBD2. The CDR3 runs to 15 residues. The J segment lost 0 bases and the V segment lost 1 base, leaving 0 bases of the junction unmatched. The germline V gene has CDR1 SGHTA and CDR2 FQGNSA. CDR3 residues: CASSLGTSGSYEQYF. DNA for the CDR3: TGTGCCAGCAGCTTAGGGACTAGCGGCTCCTACGAGCAGTACTTC.

This chain joins TRBV15 and TRBJ2-7, with 8 positions matching TRBD2. Per germline, CDR1 LNHNV and CDR2 YYDKDF (reference sequence). The CDR3 extends over 14 amino acids. V dropped 0 bases and J dropped 6; count of bases not matched to a gene: 4. The CDR3 spells CATSRDREGREQYF. The DNA for the CDR3 is TGTGCCACCAGCAGAGATCGGGAGGGCCGCGAGCAGTACTTC.

The chain employs TRBV9 and TRBJ1-1; no firm D call. This CDR3 comprises 14 residues. Germline V CDR1 and CDR2: SGDLS, YYNGEE. V was trimmed by 0 bases and J by 4 bases, leaving 10 bases between them. The CDR3 here is CASSVEWVSTEAFF. DNA for the CDR3: TGTGCCAGCAGCGTAGAATGGGTATCCACTGAAGCTTTCTTT.

The chain is built from TRBV28 and TRBJ2-2; 12 bases align to TRBD2. Germline V gene lookup returns CDR1 MDHEN and CDR2 SYDVKM. V lost 6 bases and J lost 1; bases outside the gene matches: 6. The CDR3 contains 17 residues. The CDR3 nucleotides read TGTGCCAGCAGACCCTCTAGCGGGAGGGTGAACACCGGGGAGCTGTTTTTT. This codes for CASRPSSGRVNTGELFF.

This chain links TRBV27 with TRBJ2-7; 8 bases align to TRBD2. The CDR3 runs 19 residues. Germline CDR1 reads MNHEY; CDR2 reads SMNVEV (reference sequence). The trim removed 0 bases at V and 2 bases at J, leaving 15 bases unmatched. CDR3 in amino acids: CASSLSPGMSGRLAYEQYF. The CDR3 bases are TGTGCCAGCAGTTTATCACCGGGTATGAGCGGGAGACTCGCCTACGAGCAGTACTTC.

V is TRBV6-6 and J is TRBJ2-5; D tentatively fits TRBD1 or TRBD2 (6 bases each). V was trimmed by 2 bases and J by 5 bases, leaving 12 bases between them. The germline gives CDR1 MNHNY, CDR2 SVGAGI (reference sequence). The CDR3 totals 14 residues. This CDR3 is CASSYLQGGETQYF. The CDR3 coding sequence is TGTGCCAGCAGTTACCTACAGGGAGGCGAGACCCAGTACTTC.

This clone has just one count. The chain couples TRBV7-9 to TRBJ2-5; perhaps D is TRBD1 or TRBD2 (5 bases each). The CDR3 sequence is 14 residues long. V lost 2 bases and J lost 5, with 12 bases in between. Germline values: CDR1 SEHNR, CDR2 FQNEAQ (reference sequence). The CDR3 region has the DNA TGTGCCAGCAGCTTAAAGTGGGACCTCGAGACCCAGTACTTC. The encoded protein is CASSLKWDLETQYF.

The chain recombines TRBV7-3 with TRBJ2-7; possibly TRBD2 for D (5 bases). The germline V and J ends were trimmed by 2 bases and 0 bases, with 11 bases remaining between them. Germline V CDR1 and CDR2: SGHTA, FQGTGA. This CDR3 has 15 residues. Here the CDR3 DNA reads TGTGCCAGCAGCTTAGAGGGTCTTAGCTCCTACGAGCAGTACTTC. Amino acids: CASSLEGLSSYEQYF.

The chain links TRBV6-5 to TRBJ2-2; D possibly corresponds to TRBD2 (6 bases). Germline CDR1 and CDR2: MNHEY and SVGAGI. The CDR3 length is 15 residues. The ends were cut back, 5 bases at V and 4 bases at J, with 14 bases in the middle. The DNA for the CDR3 is TGTGCCAGCAGTCCCGGACAAGCGGGCACCGGGGAGCTGTTTTTT. Protein: CASSPGQAGTGELFF.

Concerning this clone itself: A much more abundant neighbour one base away suggests this may be a read error. The CDR3 DNA follows: TGTGCCGGCAGCAAGGAGGGGACAGGCCCAGATACGCAGTATTTT. This codes for CAGSKEGTGPDTQYF. This rearrangement joins TRBV21-1 to TRBJ2-3; TRBD1, the D gene given by the table, was not confirmed from the DNA. TRBV21-1 is reported as a pseudogene. CDR3 length: 15 residues.

The gene calls are TRBV2 and TRBJ2-5; 10 nucleotides align to TRBD1. Germline CDR1 SNHLY, CDR2 FYNNEI. J lost 3 bases, V lost 2 bases, and 12 bases had no gene match. The CDR3 length is 18 residues. The CDR3 is CASSEIVSTGGWEETQYF. CDR3 coding DNA: TGTGCCAGCAGTGAAATTGTGTCGACAGGGGGCTGGGAAGAGACCCAGTACTTC.

This chain uses TRBV15 with TRBJ1-1; 7 bases match TRBD1. The CDR3 extends over 13 amino acids. J was trimmed by 10 bases and V by 4 bases; bases with no gene match: 9. Per germline, CDR1 LNHNV and CDR2 YYDKDF (reference sequence). This CDR3 reads CATSIKGGVAAFF. DNA of the CDR3: TGTGCCACCAGCATTAAAGGGGGCGTGGCAGCTTTCTTT.

This clone was observed a single time. This chain joins TRBV5-1 and TRBJ1-1, with D possibly being TRBD1 (6 bases). CDR1 and CDR2 from the germline V gene are SGHRS and YFSETQ. Deletions cut 4 bases from V and 8 bases from J, with 15 bases between. The CDR3 has 13 residues. The CDR3 protein is CASSRGGQGEAFF. The DNA for the CDR3 is TGCGCCAGCAGCAGGGGAGGGCAGGGGGAAGCTTTCTTT. The variable domain in full, completed from reference TRBV5-1 and TRBJ1-1, reads KAGVTQTPRYLIKTRGQQVTLSCSPISGHRSVSWYQQTPGQGLQFLFEYFSETQRNKGNFPGRFSGRQFSNSRSEMNVSTLELGDSALYLCASSRGGQGEAFFGQGTRLTVV.

The CDR3 reads CASSQDWVGETQYF. In nucleotides, the CDR3 is TGCGCCAGCAGCCAAGATTGGGTGGGGGAGACCCAGTACTTC. This chain uses TRBV4-1 with TRBJ2-5; no clear D. In germline, CDR1 is MGHRA, CDR2 YSYEKL. V was cut by 0 bases and J by 5 bases, with 10 bases left in between. This CDR3 is built from 14 residues.

The CDR3 DNA sequence: TGTGCCAGCAGCCAAAATAAAGAGACCCAGTACTTC. Protein product: CASSQNKETQYF. V gene TRBV7-7 combines with J gene TRBJ2-5; D unresolved. The CDR3 sequence is 12 residues long. V shed 5 bases and J shed 3 bases, with 7 bases lying between them. Germline V gene sequence: CDR1 SSHAT, CDR2 FNYEAQ (reference sequence). Based on the CDR3 plus reference TRBV7-7 and TRBJ2-5, the full variable domain is GAGVSQSPRYKVTKRGQDVTLRCDPISSHATLYWYQQALGQGPEFLTYFNYEAQPDKSGLPSDRFSAERPEGSISTLTIQRTEQRDSAMYRCASSQNKETQYFGPGTRLLVL.